The 25 T cell receptor beta chains reported below all come from one sample, sequenced in a study of T cell repertoires in cytomegalovirus infection. TCRdb processed the reads anew with MiXCR; each CDR3 protein has one entry. Among 290,000 or so distinct CDR3 sequences, 25% were seen once, and the ten largest hold around 13%. The source material was PBMCs. The origin of the receptors is a human donor in good health (CMV status not recorded). Some clones in this sample may be carry-over from other donors' samples.

The rearrangement joins TRBV28 to TRBJ2-7; 9 bases are a match to TRBD1. Trimming removed 7 bases from V and 2 bases from J; junction bases left unmatched: 18. From germline, CDR1 is MDHEN and CDR2 SYDVKM. This CDR3 contains 18 residues. DNA for the CDR3: TGTGCCAGCAACACAGGGGGTTTTATGGACAGGGGCCCCTACGAGCAGTACTTC. The encoded protein is CASNTGGFMDRGPYEQYF.

In its sample, this clonotype was seen many times. This rearrangement joins TRBV7-2 to TRBJ2-3, with 10 bases that match TRBD1. The germline gives CDR1 SGHTA, CDR2 FQGNSA. The CDR3 extends over 15 amino acids. With 3 bases clipped from V and 2 bases from J, the junction kept 2 bases outside the gene matches. The CDR3 loop is CASSFRQGATDTQYF. The CDR3 nucleotides are TGTGCCAGCAGCTTCCGACAGGGGGCCACAGATACGCAGTATTTT.

The chain has TRBV10-3 and TRBJ2-3, with 10 nucleotides matching TRBD2. Germline V gene lookup returns CDR1 ENHRY and CDR2 SYGVKD. This CDR3 comprises 15 residues. The J segment lost 4 bases and the V segment lost 8 bases, leaving 9 bases of the junction unmatched. CDR3 nucleotides: TGTGCCATCGGGGGGCCTAGCGGGGGTTCAGATACGCAGTATTTT. Protein sequence: CAIGGPSGGSDTQYF.

Details on this clonotype: This may be a read error, as it is one base from a much larger clone. The chain combines TRBV7-2 with TRBJ2-3, with TRBD2 identical over 10 bases. Germline V gene lookup returns CDR1 SGHTA and CDR2 FQGNSA. Trimming at V came to 4 bases and at J to 8 bases, leaving 9 bases not matched to a gene. The CDR3 length is 15 residues. The CDR3 DNA is TGTGCCAGCAGCTCTGGGTCTAGCGGGAGCGGTACGCAGTATTTT. Encoded protein: CASSSGSSGSGTQYF. Together with reference TRBV7-2 and TRBJ2-3, the CDR3 gives the full variable domain: GAGVSQSPSNKVTEKGKDVELRCDPISGHTALYWYRQSLGQGLEFLIYFQGNSAPDKSGLPSDRFSAERTGGSVSTLTIQRTQQEDSAVYLCASSSGSSGSGTQYFGPGTRLTVL.

The chain employs TRBV28 and TRBJ2-2; D is perhaps TRBD1 (5 bases). Between the trimmed V and J ends, which lost 6 bases and 1 base, there was a span of 15 bases. This CDR3 comprises 16 residues. Germline CDR1 MDHEN, CDR2 SYDVKM. CDR3 sequence reads: CASSEDILLNTGELFF. The CDR3 DNA follows: TGTGCCAGCAGCGAGGACATCCTCCTGAACACCGGGGAGCTGTTTTTT.

V and J are TRBV6-2 or TRBV6-3 and TRBJ2-1; the D is unclear. CDR1 is MNHEY, CDR2 SVGEGT, per germline. Trimming removed 2 bases at V and 1 base at J, with 9 bases between. The length of the CDR3 is 15 residues. The CDR3 sequence is CASSYLTGSYNEQFF. CDR3 DNA sequence: TGTGCCAGCAGTTACCTGACGGGTTCCTACAATGAGCAGTTCTTC.

This rearrangement joins TRBV7-3 to TRBJ2-1, with TRBD2 identical over 10 bases. This CDR3 contains 14 residues. Germline V gene lookup returns CDR1 SGHTA and CDR2 FQGTGA. V dropped 5 bases and J dropped 5; count of bases not matched to a gene: 3. The CDR3 spells CASSPGTSDNEQFF. In DNA form, the CDR3 reads TGTGCCAGCAGCCCAGGGACTAGCGACAATGAGCAGTTCTTC. The full variable domain, in which reference TRBV7-3 and TRBJ2-1 provide the parts outside the CDR3, is GAGVSQTPSNKVTEKGKYVELRCDPISGHTALYWYRQSLGQGPEFLIYFQGTGAADDSGLPNDRFFAVRPEGSVSTLKIQRTERGDSAVYLCASSPGTSDNEQFFGPGTRLTVL.

This clonotype turned up a few times. This chain uses TRBV20-1 with TRBJ2-5; a weak D match, TRBD1 (6 bases). Germline CDR1 reads DFQATT; CDR2 reads SNEGSKA (reference sequence). The CDR3 runs to 15 residues. The ends were cut back, 2 bases at V and 4 bases at J, with 17 bases in the middle. DNA for the CDR3: TGCAGTGCTAGAAACCCAAGACAGGTCCTAGAGACCCAGTACTTC. This gives the protein CSARNPRQVLETQYF.

V is TRBV7-2 and J is TRBJ1-1; maybe TRBD1 (5 bases). The germline CDR1 and CDR2 sequences are SGHTA and FQGNSA. The CDR3 sequence is 14 residues long. The germline V and J ends were trimmed by 2 bases and 2 bases, with 9 bases remaining between them. Here the CDR3 reads CASSLWGFNTEAFF. The CDR3 DNA sequence: TGTGCCAGCAGCTTATGGGGGTTTAACACTGAAGCTTTCTTT.

This clonotype was recorded a few times. The V call is TRBV5-4, the J call TRBJ2-3; perhaps TRBD2 as D (6 bases). V shed 6 bases and J shed 6 bases, with 14 bases lying between them. The V gene's germline CDR1 is SGHNT and CDR2 YYREEE (reference sequence). This CDR3 has 13 amino acids. CDR3 amino acids: CASTPSGEDTQYF. For the CDR3, the DNA is TGTGCCAGCACCCCCTCGGGAGAGGATACGCAGTATTTT.

The table lists this clonotype with many counts. V is TRBV7-9 and J is TRBJ2-3; 10 bases agree with TRBD2. Germline loops: CDR1 SEHNR, CDR2 FQNEAQ (reference sequence). Unmatched junction bases numbered 9, after V lost 4 bases and J lost 2 bases. CDR3 length: 17 amino acids. The DNA for the CDR3 is TGTGCCAGCAGCTCCGAAGGACTAGCGGAGCCCACAGATACGCAGTATTTT. Protein sequence: CASSSEGLAEPTDTQYF.

A few counts support this clonotype. This chain uses TRBV28 with TRBJ2-7; D remains ambiguous. The CDR3 spans 12 residues. Germline CDR1 reads MDHEN; CDR2 reads SYDVKM. V was clipped by 6 bases and J by 2 bases, with 8 bases between them. The CDR3 sequence is CASRFGTYEQYF. In DNA form, the CDR3 reads TGTGCCAGCAGATTTGGGACCTACGAGCAGTACTTC. The full variable domain, rest sourced from reference TRBV28 and TRBJ2-7, is DVKVTQSSRYLVKRTGEKVFLECVQDMDHENMFWYRQDPGLGLRLIYFSYDVKMKEKGDIPEGYSVSREKKERFSLILESASTNQTSMYLCASRFGTYEQYFGPGTRLTVT.

The J gene is TRBJ2-1, the V gene TRBV6-6; a possible D gene is TRBD1 (6 bases). CDR1 and CDR2 from the germline V gene are MNHNY and SVGAGI (reference sequence). There are 15 residues in the CDR3. V was pared by 6 bases and J by 0 bases, with 12 bases between. The CDR3 loop is CASRLTGSSYNEQFF. The DNA of the CDR3 is TGTGCCAGCAGGCTAACAGGGAGCTCCTACAATGAGCAGTTCTTC.

The sample holds a few counts of this clonotype. The V and J genes are TRBV4-1 and TRBJ1-5; D is unresolved. Germline V CDR1 and CDR2: MGHRA, YSYEKL. The CDR3 is made up of 17 amino acids. V was shortened by 0 bases and J by 2 bases, with 14 bases between the two germline ends. In DNA form, the CDR3 reads TGCGCCAGCAGCCAAGATCTCGCCATCGATGGCAATCAGCCCCAGCATTTT. It specifies CASSQDLAIDGNQPQHF.

In its sample, this clonotype was seen a few times. This rearrangement joins TRBV6-2 or TRBV6-3 to TRBJ2-1; 7 nucleotides match TRBD2. The germline V gene has CDR1 MNHEY and CDR2 SVGEGT. V dropped 6 bases and J dropped 0; count of bases not matched to a gene: 5. The CDR3 has 15 residues. CDR3 region: CASRPGLVSYNEQFF. CDR3 bases: TGTGCCAGCAGACCCGGACTAGTCTCCTACAATGAGCAGTTCTTC.

The chain links TRBV30 to TRBJ1-2; no clear D gene. This CDR3 is 13 amino acids long. Germline lookup yields CDR1 GTSNPN and CDR2 SVGIG (reference sequence). V was pared by 3 bases and J by 5 bases, with 13 bases between. CDR3 nucleotide sequence: TGTGCCTGGAGGACCGTGGGCCTTTATGGCTACACCTTC. Residues: CAWRTVGLYGYTF.

The table lists this clonotype with many counts. The V and J genes are TRBV7-9 and TRBJ2-2; D is possibly TRBD1 (5 bases). Per germline, CDR1 SEHNR and CDR2 FQNEAQ (reference sequence). Trimming removed 3 bases from V and 4 bases from J, with 15 bases in between. The CDR3 length is 16 residues. This CDR3 is CASSFGGHVGTGELFF. CDR3 nucleotides: TGTGCCAGCAGCTTTGGCGGACACGTGGGCACCGGGGAGCTGTTTTTT.

This clonotype was recorded a few times. The rearrangement joins TRBV6-5 to TRBJ1-5, with D uncertain. Germline loops: CDR1 MNHEY, CDR2 SVGAGI. The CDR3 runs 15 residues. V shed 6 bases and J shed 2 bases, with 14 bases lying between them. The DNA for the CDR3 is TGTGCCAGCAGGCCCGACCGCCACCGCAATCAGCCCCAGCATTTT. It codes for CASRPDRHRNQPQHF.

This clonotype was observed a few times. This chain joins TRBV19 and TRBJ1-5; D perhaps matches TRBD1 (6 bases). Per the germline V gene, CDR1 is LNHDA and CDR2 is SQIVND (reference sequence). The V end was cut by 3 bases, the J end by 6 bases, with 9 bases between. This CDR3 contains 13 residues. The CDR3 nucleotides read TGTGCCAGTAGTATGCGGGGGCCTCAGCCCCAGCATTTT. Protein sequence: CASSMRGPQPQHF.

The V gene is TRBV12-5, the J gene TRBJ2-3; D is ambiguous. This CDR3 comprises 13 residues. V was shortened by 2 bases and J by 0 bases, with 3 bases between the two germline ends. Germline CDR1 reads LGHNT; CDR2 reads FRNRAP. The CDR3 sequence is CASGLTSTDTQYF. For the CDR3, the DNA is TGTGCTAGTGGTTTGACTAGCACAGATACGCAGTATTTT. The whole variable domain, remainder taken from reference TRBV12-5 and TRBJ2-3, is DARVTQTPRHKVTEMGQEVTMRCQPILGHNTVFWYRQTMMQGLELLAYFRNRAPLDDSGMPKDRFSAEMPDATLATLKIQPSEPRDSAVYFCASGLTSTDTQYFGPGTRLTVL.

This clonotype was seen repeatedly, ten times or more. The chain joins TRBV7-2 to TRBJ1-1; D is uncertain. The CDR3 consists of 14 residues. Germline CDR1 SGHTA, CDR2 FQGNSA. Deletions cut 7 bases from V and 1 base from J, with 13 bases between. In DNA, the CDR3 is TGTGCCAGCACCCGGACTAGAGCGAACACTGAAGCTTTCTTT. This gives the protein CASTRTRANTEAFF.

Turning to this clonotype: A junction end diverges from the germline sequence, so it may reflect a read error. The gene calls are TRBV2 and TRBJ1-2; D is unclear. Germline V gene lookup returns CDR1 SNHLY and CDR2 FYNNEI. This CDR3 is built from 11 residues. The CDR3 loop is CASSGTRPAFF. Here the CDR3 DNA reads TGTGCCAGCAGTGGAACTAGACCGGCCTTCTTC.

This clonotype was detected only a few times. This rearrangement joins TRBV14 to TRBJ2-5, with 7 bases aligning to TRBD1. CDR1 and CDR2 (germline): SGHDN, FVKESK. This CDR3 region has 16 residues. The V segment lost 4 bases and the J segment 2 bases; nucleotides outside the gene matches: 10. This chain's CDR3 is CASSPTTGRRQETQYF. The CDR3 coding sequence is TGTGCCAGCAGCCCTACGACAGGGCGGAGGCAAGAGACCCAGTACTTC.

In this sample, this clonotype turned up a few times. The rearrangement joins TRBV7-9 to TRBJ1-5; 7 nucleotides align to TRBD1. This CDR3 has 14 residues. Germline V gene lookup returns CDR1 SEHNR and CDR2 FQNEAQ (reference sequence). V shed 5 bases, J shed 6 bases, and the junction held 7 bases outside the gene matches. CDR3 region: CASSLGAGGQPQHF. CDR3 nucleotides: TGTGCCAGCAGCCTAGGTGCAGGGGGTCAGCCCCAGCATTTT.

This clonotype was seen more than once but under ten times. The CDR3 here is CASSGSGIGVETQYF. The CDR3 DNA follows: TGCGCCAGCAGCGGTAGCGGGATAGGAGTGGAGACCCAGTACTTC. The J gene is TRBJ2-5, the V gene TRBV5-1; 8 bases map to TRBD2. Germline V lookup: CDR1 SGHRS, CDR2 YFSETQ. V gave up 4 bases and J gave up 5 bases; unmatched junction bases: 10. CDR3 size: 15 residues.